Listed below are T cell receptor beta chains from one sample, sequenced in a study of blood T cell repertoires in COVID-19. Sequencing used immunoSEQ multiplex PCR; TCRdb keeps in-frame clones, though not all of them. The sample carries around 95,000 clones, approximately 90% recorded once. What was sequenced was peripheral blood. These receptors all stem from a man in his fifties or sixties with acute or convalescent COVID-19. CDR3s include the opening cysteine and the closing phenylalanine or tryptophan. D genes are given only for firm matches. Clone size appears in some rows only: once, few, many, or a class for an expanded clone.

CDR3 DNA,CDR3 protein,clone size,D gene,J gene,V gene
TGTGCCAGCAGCCAAGACGAGGCGCTTCCCTACGAGCAGTACTTC,CASSQDEALPYEQYF,-,-,TRBJ2-7,TRBV14
TGTGCCAGCTCTAAGTTAGCGGGAGTCACCGGGGAGCTGTTTTTT,CASSKLAGVTGELFF,-,TRBD2,TRBJ2-2,TRBV18
TGTGCCAGCAGCGGTCATAGCGTAATTAGCACAGATACGCAGTATTTT,CASSGHSVISTDTQYF,-,-,TRBJ2-3,TRBV9
TGTGCCAGTAGTATATCTACCATGAGCTACACCTTC,CASSISTMSYTF,-,-,TRBJ1-2,TRBV19
TGTGCCAGCAGCTTCCAAGCGGGCTCCTTCACAGATACGCAGTATTTT,CASSFQAGSFTDTQYF,once,-,TRBJ2-3,TRBV7-2
TGCAGCGTTGAAGGGACAGGGGCCTCCTACAATGAGCAGTTCTTC,CSVEGTGASYNEQFF,-,TRBD1,TRBJ2-1,TRBV29-1
TGTGCCAGTCTGGAGTTTGCGGGAGAAGATACGCAGTATTTT,CASLEFAGEDTQYF,-,TRBD2,TRBJ2-3,TRBV7-2
TGTGCCAGCAGCTCCAGCCAGACTCGGAATGAGCAGTTCTTC,CASSSSQTRNEQFF,-,-,TRBJ2-1,TRBV7-9
TGTGCCAGCAGTCGCACTAGCGGGAGTGCGTACGAGCAGTACTTC,CASSRTSGSAYEQYF,-,TRBD2,TRBJ2-7,TRBV7-2
TGTGCCAGCAGCAGGGGACAGGGGGCTAAAGGAAACACCATATATTTT,CASSRGQGAKGNTIYF,-,TRBD1,TRBJ1-3,TRBV5-6
TGTGCCTGGACGGAAGAGGCGGCACGGGCCCAGTACTTC,CAWTEEAARAQYF,-,-,TRBJ2-5,TRBV30
TGTGCCAGCAGCGGAGCCTCCGGCTACGAGCAGTACTTC,CASSGASGYEQYF,-,-,TRBJ2-7,TRBV9
TGTGCCAGCAGTACAACAACTAGTATGAACACTGAAGCTTTCTTT,CASSTTTSMNTEAFF,-,-,TRBJ1-1,TRBV27
TGCGCCAGCAGCTTAGAAAGGGGGAACACTGAAGCTTTCTTT,CASSLERGNTEAFF,few,-,TRBJ1-1,TRBV5-1
TGCGCCAGCAGCTTGAATCTAGGCCAAGAGACCCAGTACTTC,CASSLNLGQETQYF,-,-,TRBJ2-5,TRBV5-1
TGTGCCAGCAGTTTAATCCCGAATCAGCCCCAGCATTTT,CASSLIPNQPQHF,few,-,TRBJ1-5,TRBV12-3/TRBV12-4
TGTGCTAGTGGTTTGGTACCCGACGGGACAGTCAGTAGCACAGATACGCAGTATTTT,CASGLVPDGTVSSTDTQYF,-,TRBD1,TRBJ2-3,TRBV12-5
TGTGCCAGCAGCTTGGTTGACAGGGAAGGGGTCGAGCAGTACTTC,CASSLVDREGVEQYF,-,TRBD1,TRBJ2-7,TRBV5-4
TGTGCCAGCAGTAGCTCCCTTACCACCAGGGGGCGAAACAATGAGCAGTTCTTC,CASSSSLTTRGRNNEQFF,-,TRBD1,TRBJ2-1,TRBV25-1
TGTGCCAGCAGCTTGCAGGGTAGGGCAGACTACACCTTC,CASSLQGRADYTF,-,-,TRBJ1-2,TRBV13
TGCGCCAGCAGCCAAGTTGGAGAGACCGGGGAGCTGTTTTTT,CASSQVGETGELFF,-,-,TRBJ2-2,TRBV4-1
TGTGCCAGCAGCTTAGGGGGTCGTGGGACAGATACGCAGTATTTT,CASSLGGRGTDTQYF,-,-,TRBJ2-3,TRBV5-8
TGTGCCAGCAGCTTAGATCCAACCTCGGGGTACGAGCAGTACTTC,CASSLDPTSGYEQYF,-,-,TRBJ2-7,TRBV11-2
TGTGCCAGCAGCGTAGCCCCGGGACTAGCGGGAGGTACCGGGGAGCTGTTTTTT,CASSVAPGLAGGTGELFF,-,TRBD2,TRBJ2-2,TRBV9
TGTGCCAGCACTTCCGGGACAGGGGGCATCGGGACCCAGTACTTC,CASTSGTGGIGTQYF,-,TRBD1,TRBJ2-5,TRBV27
TGTGCCATTACGGGACAGGCTAACGAGCAGTACTTC,CAITGQANEQYF,once,TRBD1,TRBJ2-7,TRBV10-3
TGCGCCAGCGGTGCGGGGGTCGTAGCTTTCTTT,CASGAGVVAFF,-,-,TRBJ1-1,TRBV23-1
TGTGCCAGCAGCCAAGCGAGGGGAGCGGGATCCAGTGAGCAGTTCTTC,CASSQARGAGSSEQFF,few,TRBD2,TRBJ2-1,TRBV3-1/TRBV3-2
TGTGCCAGTAGAAGACTAGCGGGAGGCCCGCGGACGCAGTATTTT,CASRRLAGGPRTQYF,-,TRBD2,TRBJ2-3,TRBV19
TGTGCCAGCAGCCAAGATCCTAGCTGGGCGCAGTATTTT,CASSQDPSWAQYF,-,-,TRBJ2-3,TRBV3-1/TRBV3-2
TGTGCCACCAGTGAAGATGGACTAGCGGGAGGAAGGGGTCGTGAGCAGTTCTTC,CATSEDGLAGGRGREQFF,-,TRBD2,TRBJ2-1,TRBV24-1
TGTGCCAGCAGCTTTCGGACTAGCCCAGGTAGAGAGACCCAGTACTTC,CASSFRTSPGRETQYF,-,TRBD2,TRBJ2-5,TRBV5-4
TGTGCCAGCAGCTCCGGGACTAGCAACTACAATGAGCAGTTCTTC,CASSSGTSNYNEQFF,-,TRBD2,TRBJ2-1,TRBV7-9
TGTGCCAGCAGCTTAGATTATATAGGGACAGGCATTAACTTT,CASSLDYIGTGINF,few,TRBD1,TRBJ1-1,TRBV7-2
TGCGCCAGCAGCACCGGACAGGGCGCATACAATGAGCAGTTCTTC,CASSTGQGAYNEQFF,-,TRBD1,TRBJ2-1,TRBV5-1
TGTGCCAGCAGCCCGCTCGTGGGCGTCAGCTCCTACAATGAGCAGTTCTTC,CASSPLVGVSSYNEQFF,-,-,TRBJ2-1,TRBV9
TGTGCCAGCGGCCCCGGAGCAAGCTACGAGCAGTACTTC,CASGPGASYEQYF,-,-,TRBJ2-7,TRBV27
TGCGCCAGCAGCTTGGCTCCGGTCATCTATGGCTACACCTTC,CASSLAPVIYGYTF,once,-,TRBJ1-2,TRBV5-1
TGTGCCAGCTCACGCTCAGAAGTGCCCAATTCACCCCTCCACTTT,CASSRSEVPNSPLHF,few,-,TRBJ1-6,TRBV18
TGTGCCAGCAGTTTATCGAGGGGCAATCAGCCCCAGCATTTT,CASSLSRGNQPQHF,-,-,TRBJ1-5,TRBV28
TGTGCCAGTAGTGACAGGGTTAATCAGCCCCAGCATTTT,CASSDRVNQPQHF,-,TRBD1,TRBJ1-5,TRBV19
TGTGCCTGGAGCAGGACTAGCGGGAGAAACGAGCAGTACTTC,CAWSRTSGRNEQYF,few,TRBD2,TRBJ2-7,TRBV30
TGTGCCAGCCTGGGGGGAGTCGAACTAGCGGGAAGGAACGAGCAGTACTTC,CASLGGVELAGRNEQYF,-,TRBD2,TRBJ2-7,TRBV11-2
TGTGCCAGCAGCGTAGCCAGATACAATGAGCAGTTCTTC,CASSVARYNEQFF,few,-,TRBJ2-1,TRBV9
TGTGCCAGCAGCCCGTCGGGCGCAGGAGGGAGCACAGATACGCAGTATTTT,CASSPSGAGGSTDTQYF,-,-,TRBJ2-3,TRBV3-1/TRBV3-2
TGTGCCAGCAGCCAAAGACTAGCGGGAAAATACAATGAGCAGTTCTTC,CASSQRLAGKYNEQFF,-,TRBD2,TRBJ2-1,TRBV5-4